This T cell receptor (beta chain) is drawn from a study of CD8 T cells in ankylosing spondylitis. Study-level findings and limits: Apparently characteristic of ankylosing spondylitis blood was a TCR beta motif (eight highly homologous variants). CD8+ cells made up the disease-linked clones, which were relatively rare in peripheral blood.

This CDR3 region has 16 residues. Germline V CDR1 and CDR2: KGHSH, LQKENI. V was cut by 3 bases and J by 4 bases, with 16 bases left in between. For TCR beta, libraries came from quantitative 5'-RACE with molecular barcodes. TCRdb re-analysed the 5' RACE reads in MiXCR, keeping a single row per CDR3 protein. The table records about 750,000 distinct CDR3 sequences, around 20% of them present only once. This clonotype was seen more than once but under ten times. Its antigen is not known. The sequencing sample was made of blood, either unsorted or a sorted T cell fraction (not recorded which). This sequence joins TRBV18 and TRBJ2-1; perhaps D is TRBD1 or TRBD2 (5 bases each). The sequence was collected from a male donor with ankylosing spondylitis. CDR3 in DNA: TGTGCCAGCTCACCGAGTTTGGGACCCCCTTACAATGAGCAGTTCTTC. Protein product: CASSPSLGPPYNEQFF. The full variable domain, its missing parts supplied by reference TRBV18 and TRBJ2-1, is NAGVMQNPRHLVRRRGQEARLRCSPMKGHSHVYWYRQLPEEGLKFMVYLQKENIIDESGMPKERFSAEFPKEGPSILRIQQVVRGDSAAYFCASSPSLGPPYNEQFFGPGTRLTVL.